This T cell receptor beta chain emerged from a study of early T cells in non-severe SARS-CoV-2 infection. In the library, individual cDNA molecules carried attached unique molecular identifiers. One entry per CDR3 protein results from TCRdb running MiXCR on the 5' RACE reads. Of 60,000 to 65,000 distinct CDR3 sequences in the sample, under 15% were seen once. Many counts were recorded for this clonotype. Deletions cut 3 bases from V and 4 bases from J, with 12 bases between. The CDR3 contains 15 residues. CDR1 and CDR2 (germline): KGHSH, LQKENI. The origin of this receptor is an adult who was a healthcare worker with PCR-confirmed SARS-CoV-2 infection or an uninfected control (not recorded which). Sequenced: whole blood. J is TRBJ2-2 and V is TRBV18; D might be TRBD2 (5 bases). The CDR3 sequence: CASSPEVPGTGELFF. The CDR3 nucleotides read TGTGCCAGCTCACCGGAGGTACCGGGCACCGGGGAGCTGTTTTTT.